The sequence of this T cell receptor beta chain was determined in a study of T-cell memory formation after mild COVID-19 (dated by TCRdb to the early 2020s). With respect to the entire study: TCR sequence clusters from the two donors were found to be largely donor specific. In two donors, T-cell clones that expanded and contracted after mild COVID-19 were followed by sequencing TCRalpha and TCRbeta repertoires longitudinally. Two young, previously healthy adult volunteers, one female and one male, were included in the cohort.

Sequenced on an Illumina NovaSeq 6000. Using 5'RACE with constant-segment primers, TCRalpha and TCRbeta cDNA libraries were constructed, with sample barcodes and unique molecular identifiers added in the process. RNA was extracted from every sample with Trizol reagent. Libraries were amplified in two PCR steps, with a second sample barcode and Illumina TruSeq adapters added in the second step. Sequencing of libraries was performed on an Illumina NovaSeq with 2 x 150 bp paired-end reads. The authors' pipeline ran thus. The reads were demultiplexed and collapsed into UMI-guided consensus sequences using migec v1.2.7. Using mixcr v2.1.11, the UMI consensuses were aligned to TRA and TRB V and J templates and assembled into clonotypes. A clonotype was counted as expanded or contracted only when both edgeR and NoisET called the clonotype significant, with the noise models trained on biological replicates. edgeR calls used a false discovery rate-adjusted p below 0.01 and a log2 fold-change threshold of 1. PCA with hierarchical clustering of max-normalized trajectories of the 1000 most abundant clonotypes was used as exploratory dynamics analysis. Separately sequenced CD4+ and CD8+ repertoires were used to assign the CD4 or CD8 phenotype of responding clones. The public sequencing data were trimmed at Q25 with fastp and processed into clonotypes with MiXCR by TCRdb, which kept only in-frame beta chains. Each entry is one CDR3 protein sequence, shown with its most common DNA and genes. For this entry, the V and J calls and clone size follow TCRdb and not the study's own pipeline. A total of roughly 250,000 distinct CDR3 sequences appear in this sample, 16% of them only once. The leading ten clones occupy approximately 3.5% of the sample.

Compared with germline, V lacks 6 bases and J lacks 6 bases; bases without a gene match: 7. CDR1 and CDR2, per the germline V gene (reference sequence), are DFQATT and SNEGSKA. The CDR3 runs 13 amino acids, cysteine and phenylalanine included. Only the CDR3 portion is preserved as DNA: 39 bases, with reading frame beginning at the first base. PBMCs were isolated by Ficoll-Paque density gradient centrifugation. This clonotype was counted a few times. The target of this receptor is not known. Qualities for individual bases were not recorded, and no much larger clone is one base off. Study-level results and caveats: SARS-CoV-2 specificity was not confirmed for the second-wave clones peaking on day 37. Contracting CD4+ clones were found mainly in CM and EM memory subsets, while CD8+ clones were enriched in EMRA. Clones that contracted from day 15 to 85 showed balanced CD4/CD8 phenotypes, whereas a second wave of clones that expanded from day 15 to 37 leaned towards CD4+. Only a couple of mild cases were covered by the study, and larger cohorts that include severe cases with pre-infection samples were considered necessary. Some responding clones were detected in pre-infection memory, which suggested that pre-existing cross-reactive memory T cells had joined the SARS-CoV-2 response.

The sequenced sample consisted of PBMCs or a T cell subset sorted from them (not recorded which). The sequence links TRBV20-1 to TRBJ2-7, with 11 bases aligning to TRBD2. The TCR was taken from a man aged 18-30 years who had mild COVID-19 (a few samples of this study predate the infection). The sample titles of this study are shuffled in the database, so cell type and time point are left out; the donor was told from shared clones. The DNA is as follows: TGCAGTGCCCTTAGCGGGGGGGCCACCGAGCAGTACTTC. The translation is CSALSGGATEQYF.